The 15 T cell receptor beta chains below were found in one sample sequenced in a study of CD8+ T cells in alopecia areata. Extracted RNA was reverse transcribed into cDNA, the sequencing template. Libraries were prepared by immunoSEQ multiplex PCR; TCRdb keeps only in-frame clonotypes and omits some of them. The table shows hundreds of thousands of clones, with about 60% occurring only once. Treatment noted: oral pan-JAK inhibitor, 5-10 mg twice daily. The source material was CD4+ T cells sorted from blood, sampled at week 52, from a patient treated with tofacitinib. The receptors were gathered from a human donor with alopecia areata.

This chain uses TRBV29-1 with TRBJ2-7; a possible D gene is TRBD1 (6 bases). The V gene's germline CDR1 is SQVTM and CDR2 ANQGSEA. The CDR3 runs 12 residues. V lost 6 bases, J lost 2 bases, and 11 bases lay in between. In DNA form, the CDR3 reads TGCAGCGTGAAACAGGGTACCTACGAGCAGTACTTC. This gives the protein CSVKQGTYEQYF.

This chain joins TRBV5-6 and TRBJ1-6; D not certain. The germline V gene encodes CDR1 SGHDT and CDR2 YYEEEE. CDR3 size: 16 residues. Trimming stripped 4 bases from V and 6 bases from J, with 17 bases between. CDR3 bases: TGTGCCAGCAGCCATACCCAGGAAAGTGGTAATTCACCCCTCCACTTT. It translates to CASSHTQESGNSPLHF.

The rearrangement joins TRBV30 to TRBJ2-7; 7 nucleotides line up with TRBD2. CDR3 length: 14 residues. J lost 1 base, V lost 2 bases, and 5 bases had no gene match. Germline V gives CDR1 GTSNPN, CDR2 SVGIG (reference sequence). The CDR3 loop is CAWSIGGGSYEQYF. The CDR3 DNA sequence: TGTGCCTGGAGTATTGGCGGGGGATCCTACGAGCAGTACTTC.

The sample holds a few counts of this clone. The chain combines TRBV7-8 with TRBJ1-6; 9 bases align to TRBD1. Trimming removed 5 bases from V and 9 bases from J; junction bases left unmatched: 23. The germline CDR1 and CDR2 sequences are SGHVS and FQNEAQ. The length of the CDR3 is 20 residues. This CDR3 is CASSPFVGDRARVRGSPLHF. The CDR3, as DNA: TGTGCCAGCAGCCCGTTCGTAGGGGACAGGGCTAGAGTTCGTGGTTCACCCCTCCACTTT.

The rearrangement joins TRBV29-1 to TRBJ2-3; D perhaps matches TRBD1 (6 bases). The CDR3 has 12 residues. Germline CDR1 and CDR2: SQVTM and ANQGSEA. With 5 bases removed from V and 2 bases from J, the gap between germline ends came to 8 bases. The DNA for the CDR3 is TGCAGCGTTTGGGGGCACACAGATACGCAGTATTTT. It is translated as CSVWGHTDTQYF.

Only a few counts were recorded for this clone. V usage is TRBV29-1 and J usage is TRBJ1-1; D remains ambiguous. The CDR3 extends over 12 amino acids. Per germline, CDR1 SQVTM and CDR2 ANQGSEA. The germline V and J ends were trimmed by 5 bases and 2 bases, with 9 bases remaining between them. The CDR3 here is CSVRQSNTEAFF. The CDR3 DNA reads as TGCAGCGTTCGGCAGTCAAACACTGAAGCTTTCTTT.

The V gene is TRBV29-1, the J gene TRBJ1-2, with 8 bases fitting TRBD1. Trimming removed 7 bases from V and 7 bases from J; junction bases left unmatched: 8. This CDR3 is built from 12 residues. CDR1 SQVTM and CDR2 ANQGSEA come from the germline V gene. CDR3 loop: CSALDRDRGYTF. CDR3 nucleotides: TGCAGCGCTCTGGACAGGGATCGTGGCTACACCTTC.

The V gene is TRBV30, the J gene TRBJ2-4; D gene unclear. The CDR3 runs to 12 residues. Germline V lookup: CDR1 GTSNPN, CDR2 SVGIG (reference sequence). V lost 7 bases and J lost 9, with 16 bases in between. CDR3 bases: TGTGCCTTCCGTTCAAGTTCGGGCATTCAGTACTTC. This translates into CAFRSSSGIQYF.

The rearrangement links TRBV6-1 to TRBJ2-1; D is ambiguous. V dropped 5 bases and J dropped 3 bases, with 8 bases sitting between them. The CDR3 is 13 residues long. Germline CDR1 is MNHNS and CDR2 is SASEGT. As DNA, the CDR3 is TGTGCCAGCAGTATAACCCTCTACAATGAGCAGTTCTTC. Translation gives CASSITLYNEQFF.

The rearrangement links TRBV7-2 to TRBJ2-1, with 12 bases fitting TRBD1. V lost 4 bases and J lost 9; bases outside the gene matches: 7. Germline V gene data show CDR1 as SGHTA and CDR2 as FQGNSA. The CDR3 loop spans 15 amino acids. In nucleotides, the CDR3 is TGTGCCAGCAGCTCGCCGGGACAGGGGGCCGGTGAGCAGTTCTTC. As protein: CASSSPGQGAGEQFF.

The gene calls are TRBV7-9 and TRBJ2-5; 10 bases map to TRBD2. The CDR3 sequence is 15 residues long. Germline trimming cut 5 bases from V and 5 bases from J; bases unmatched to any gene: 8. From germline, CDR1 is SEHNR and CDR2 FQNEAQ (reference sequence). The CDR3 nucleotides read TGTGCCAGCAGCCCTGAGCGGGGGGGCCGGGAGACCCAGTACTTC. This gives the protein CASSPERGGRETQYF.

This clone was detected only a few times. The rearrangement joins TRBV29-1 to TRBJ2-1; D is undetermined. CDR1 is SQVTM and CDR2 is ANQGSEA in the germline V gene. V lost 3 bases, J lost 8 bases, and 11 bases lay in between. This CDR3 is built from 12 residues. The CDR3: CSVDEGFDEQFF. The CDR3 region has the DNA TGCAGCGTTGATGAAGGGTTCGATGAGCAGTTCTTC.

The rearrangement joins TRBV30 to TRBJ1-4; D remains ambiguous. Trimming stripped 5 bases from V and 8 bases from J, with 9 bases between. CDR1 GTSNPN and CDR2 SVGIG come from the germline V gene (reference sequence). This CDR3 contains 11 residues. In nucleotides, the CDR3 is TGTGCCTGGGGGCGTCGGGAAAAACTGTTTTTT. This translates into CAWGRREKLFF.

The chain combines TRBV29-1 with TRBJ1-2, with 8 nucleotides matching TRBD1. Germline V gene lookup returns CDR1 SQVTM and CDR2 ANQGSEA. The CDR3 is made up of 11 amino acids. J was trimmed by 8 bases and V by 6 bases; bases with no gene match: 5. The CDR3 nucleotides read TGCAGCGTCCAGGGGGCTGAAGGCTACACCTTC. This encodes CSVQGAEGYTF.

The chain uses TRBV7-3 and TRBJ1-2; 9 positions agree with TRBD1. Per the germline V gene, CDR1 is SGHTA and CDR2 is FQGTGA. This CDR3 spans 14 amino acids. V was clipped by 4 bases and J by 3 bases; unmatched bases: 3. CDR3 residues: CASSYGTGYYGYTF. DNA for the CDR3: TGTGCCAGCAGCTATGGGACAGGGTACTATGGCTACACCTTC. Complete variable domain (other parts from reference TRBV7-3 and TRBJ1-2): GAGVSQTPSNKVTEKGKYVELRCDPISGHTALYWYRQSLGQGPEFLIYFQGTGAADDSGLPNDRFFAVRPEGSVSTLKIQRTERGDSAVYLCASSYGTGYYGYTFGSGTRLTVV.